This TCR beta chain was obtained from a study of T cell changes during pregnancy in multiple sclerosis. TCRdb's table, derived via immunoSEQ multiplex PCR, lists solely in-frame clones and lacks some. The sample holds 38,000 or so clones, about 91% seen once. V lost 7 bases, J lost 5 bases, and 7 bases stayed unmatched. The CDR3 extends over 14 amino acids. Germline CDR1 MDHEN, CDR2 SYDVKM. Specimen: CD8+ T cells from peripheral blood mononuclear cells, collected before pregnancy. The source is a female donor with multiple sclerosis, enrolled in a pregnancy study. The rearrangement uses TRBV28 and TRBJ2-1; 8 nucleotides align to TRBD2. CDR3 loop: CASTLLAVDNEQFF. CDR3 DNA sequence: TGTGCCAGCACCCTACTAGCGGTAGACAATGAGCAGTTCTTC.